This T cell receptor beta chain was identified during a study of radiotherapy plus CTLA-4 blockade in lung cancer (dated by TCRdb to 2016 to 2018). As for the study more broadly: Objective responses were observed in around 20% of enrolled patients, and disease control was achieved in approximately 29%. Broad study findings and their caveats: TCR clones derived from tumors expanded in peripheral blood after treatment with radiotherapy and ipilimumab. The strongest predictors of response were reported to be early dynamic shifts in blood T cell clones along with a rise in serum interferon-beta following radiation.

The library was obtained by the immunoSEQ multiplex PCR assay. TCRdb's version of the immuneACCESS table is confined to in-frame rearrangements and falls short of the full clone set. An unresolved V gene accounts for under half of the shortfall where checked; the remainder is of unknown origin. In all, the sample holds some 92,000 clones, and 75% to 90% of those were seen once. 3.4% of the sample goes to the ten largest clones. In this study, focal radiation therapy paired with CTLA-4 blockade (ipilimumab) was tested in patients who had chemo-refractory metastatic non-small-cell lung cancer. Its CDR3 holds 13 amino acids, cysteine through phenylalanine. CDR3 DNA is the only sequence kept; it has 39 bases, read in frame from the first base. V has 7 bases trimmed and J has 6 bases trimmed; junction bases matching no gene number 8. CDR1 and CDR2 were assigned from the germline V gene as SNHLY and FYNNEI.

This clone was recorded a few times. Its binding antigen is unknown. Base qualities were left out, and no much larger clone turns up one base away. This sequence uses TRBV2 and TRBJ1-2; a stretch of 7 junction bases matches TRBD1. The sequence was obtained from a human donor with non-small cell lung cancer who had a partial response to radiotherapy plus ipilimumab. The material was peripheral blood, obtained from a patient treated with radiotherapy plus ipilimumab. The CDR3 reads CASNRDSRNGYTF. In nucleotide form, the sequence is TGTGCCAGCAACCGGGACAGTCGTAATGGCTACACCTTC.